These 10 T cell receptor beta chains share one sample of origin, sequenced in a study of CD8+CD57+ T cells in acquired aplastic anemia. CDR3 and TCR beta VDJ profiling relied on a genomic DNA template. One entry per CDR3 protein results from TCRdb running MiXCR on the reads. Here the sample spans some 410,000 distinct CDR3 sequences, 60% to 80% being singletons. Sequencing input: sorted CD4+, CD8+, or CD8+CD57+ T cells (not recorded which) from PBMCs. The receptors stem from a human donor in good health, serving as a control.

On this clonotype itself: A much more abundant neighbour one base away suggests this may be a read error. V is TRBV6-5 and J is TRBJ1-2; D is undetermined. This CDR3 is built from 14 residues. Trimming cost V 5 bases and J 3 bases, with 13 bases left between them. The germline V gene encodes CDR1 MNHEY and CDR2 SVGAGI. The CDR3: CASSGARRDYGYTF. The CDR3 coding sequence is TGTGCCAGCAGTGGAGCGAGGAGGGACTATGGCTACACCTTC.

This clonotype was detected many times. CDR3: CASNPQGRGETQYF. CDR3 sequence (DNA): TGCGCCAGCAACCCGCAGGGAAGAGGGGAGACCCAGTACTTC. This chain connects TRBV5-1 to TRBJ2-5; the D call may be TRBD1 or TRBD2 (5 bases each). The ends were cut back, 6 bases at V and 5 bases at J, with 17 bases in the middle. CDR3 length equals 14 residues. Germline V gene sequence: CDR1 SGHRS, CDR2 YFSETQ.

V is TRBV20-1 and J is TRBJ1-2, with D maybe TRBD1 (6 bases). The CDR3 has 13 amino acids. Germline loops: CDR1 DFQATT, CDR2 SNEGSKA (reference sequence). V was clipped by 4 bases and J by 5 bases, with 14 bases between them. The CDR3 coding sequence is TGCAGTGCTATCAACAGGGCTAGTTATGGCTACACCTTC. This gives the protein CSAINRASYGYTF.

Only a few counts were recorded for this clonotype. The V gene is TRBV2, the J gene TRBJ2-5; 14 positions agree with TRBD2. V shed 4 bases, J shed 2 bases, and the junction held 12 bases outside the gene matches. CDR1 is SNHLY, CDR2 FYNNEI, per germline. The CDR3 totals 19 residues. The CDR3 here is CASSGKTGTSGGRQETQYF. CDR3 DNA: TGTGCCAGCAGTGGGAAAACCGGGACTAGCGGGGGTAGACAAGAGACCCAGTACTTC.

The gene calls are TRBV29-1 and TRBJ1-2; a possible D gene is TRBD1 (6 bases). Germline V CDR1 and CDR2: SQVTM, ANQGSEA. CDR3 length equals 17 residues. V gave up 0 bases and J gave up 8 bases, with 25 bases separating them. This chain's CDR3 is CSVEDPGTLLPFGGYTF. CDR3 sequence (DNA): TGCAGCGTTGAAGATCCGGGGACACTTTTACCTTTCGGGGGCTACACCTTC.

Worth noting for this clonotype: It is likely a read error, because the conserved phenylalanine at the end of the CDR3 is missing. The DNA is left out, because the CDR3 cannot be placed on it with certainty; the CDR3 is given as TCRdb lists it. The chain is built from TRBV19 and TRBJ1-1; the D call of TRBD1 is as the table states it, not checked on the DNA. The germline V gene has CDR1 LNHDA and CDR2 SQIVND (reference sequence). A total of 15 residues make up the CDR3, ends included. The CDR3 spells CATRGQRDGYTVAFG.

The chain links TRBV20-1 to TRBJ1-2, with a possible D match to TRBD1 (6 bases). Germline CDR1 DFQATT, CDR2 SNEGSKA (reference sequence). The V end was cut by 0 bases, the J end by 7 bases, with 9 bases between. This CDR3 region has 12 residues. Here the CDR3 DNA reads TGCAGTGCTAGAGAGGGGGGCGGTGGCTACACCTTC. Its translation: CSAREGGGGYTF.

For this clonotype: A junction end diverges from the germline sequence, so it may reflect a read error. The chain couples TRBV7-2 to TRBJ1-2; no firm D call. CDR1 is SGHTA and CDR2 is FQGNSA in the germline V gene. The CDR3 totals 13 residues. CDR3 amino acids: CASSSEAGLAGAF. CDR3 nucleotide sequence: TGTGCCAGCAGTTCAGAGGCCGGGTTAGCCGGGGCCTTC.

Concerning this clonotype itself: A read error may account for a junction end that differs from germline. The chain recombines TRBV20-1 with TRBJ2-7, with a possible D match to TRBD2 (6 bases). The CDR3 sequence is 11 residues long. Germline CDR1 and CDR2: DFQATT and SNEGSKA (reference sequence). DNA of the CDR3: TGCAGTGCAACGACTATCGGGGGTTTTAACTTC. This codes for CSATTIGGFNF.

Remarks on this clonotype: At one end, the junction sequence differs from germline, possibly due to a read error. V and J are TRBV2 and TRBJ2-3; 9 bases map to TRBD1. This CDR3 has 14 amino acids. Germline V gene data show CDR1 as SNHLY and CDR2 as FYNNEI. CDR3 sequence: CASSHRGLGAPLYF. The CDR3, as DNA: TGTGCCAGCAGTCACAGGGGGCTGGGTGCACCCCTCTACTTT.